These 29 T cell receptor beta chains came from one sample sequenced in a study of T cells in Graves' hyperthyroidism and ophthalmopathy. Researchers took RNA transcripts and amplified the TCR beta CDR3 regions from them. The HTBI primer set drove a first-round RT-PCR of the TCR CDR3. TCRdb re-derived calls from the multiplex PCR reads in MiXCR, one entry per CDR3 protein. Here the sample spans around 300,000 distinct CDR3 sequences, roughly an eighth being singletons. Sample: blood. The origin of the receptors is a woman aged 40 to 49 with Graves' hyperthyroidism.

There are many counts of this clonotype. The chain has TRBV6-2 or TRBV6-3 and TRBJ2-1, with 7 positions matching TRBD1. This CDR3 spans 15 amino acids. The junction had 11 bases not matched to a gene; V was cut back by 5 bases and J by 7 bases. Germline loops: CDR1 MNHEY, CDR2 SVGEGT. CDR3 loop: CASSINSGGVNEQFF. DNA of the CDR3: TGTGCCAGCAGTATTAATTCAGGGGGTGTGAATGAGCAGTTCTTC.

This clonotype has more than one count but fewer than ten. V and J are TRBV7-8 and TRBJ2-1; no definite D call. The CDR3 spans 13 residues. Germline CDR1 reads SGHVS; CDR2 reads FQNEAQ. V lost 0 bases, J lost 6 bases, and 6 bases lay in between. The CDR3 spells CASSLATPNEQFF. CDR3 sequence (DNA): TGTGCCAGCAGCTTAGCTACTCCCAATGAGCAGTTCTTC. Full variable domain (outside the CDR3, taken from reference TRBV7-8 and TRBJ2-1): GAGVSQSPRYKVAKRGQDVALRCDPISGHVSLFWYQQALGQGPEFLTYFQNEAQLDKSGLPSDRFFAERPEGSVSTLKIQRTQQEDSAVYLCASSLATPNEQFFGPGTRLTVL.

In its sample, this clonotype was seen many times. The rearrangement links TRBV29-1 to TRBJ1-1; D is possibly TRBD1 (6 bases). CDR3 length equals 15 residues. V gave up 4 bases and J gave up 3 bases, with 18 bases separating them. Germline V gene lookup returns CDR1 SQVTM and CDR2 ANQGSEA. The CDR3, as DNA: TGCAGCGTTGTTCGGTTCCGGACAGCGGACACTGAAGCTTTCTTT. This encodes CSVVRFRTADTEAFF.

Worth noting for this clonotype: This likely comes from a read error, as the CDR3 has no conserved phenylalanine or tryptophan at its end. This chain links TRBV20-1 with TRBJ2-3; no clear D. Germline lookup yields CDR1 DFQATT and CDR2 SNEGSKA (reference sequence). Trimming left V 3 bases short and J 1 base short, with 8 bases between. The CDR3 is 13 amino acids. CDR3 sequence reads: CSASGEGTDTQYL. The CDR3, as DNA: TGCAGTGCTAGTGGCGAGGGCACAGATACGCAGTATCTT.

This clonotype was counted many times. CDR3 amino acids: CASKGQGFNQPQHF. The CDR3 DNA sequence: TGTGCCAGCAAGGGACAGGGCTTTAATCAGCCCCAGCATTTT. The chain is built from TRBV2 and TRBJ1-5; 9 nucleotides match TRBD1. Losses at the gene ends were 7 bases for V and 4 bases for J; bases not matched to a gene: 5. CDR3 size: 14 residues. Germline loops: CDR1 SNHLY, CDR2 FYNNEI.

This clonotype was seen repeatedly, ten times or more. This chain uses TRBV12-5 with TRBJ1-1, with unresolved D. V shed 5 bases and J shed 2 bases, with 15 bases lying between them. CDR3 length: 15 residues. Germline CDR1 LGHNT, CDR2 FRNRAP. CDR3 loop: CASGLALGLNTEAFF. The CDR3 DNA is TGTGCTAGTGGTCTCGCCCTAGGACTTAACACTGAAGCTTTCTTT.

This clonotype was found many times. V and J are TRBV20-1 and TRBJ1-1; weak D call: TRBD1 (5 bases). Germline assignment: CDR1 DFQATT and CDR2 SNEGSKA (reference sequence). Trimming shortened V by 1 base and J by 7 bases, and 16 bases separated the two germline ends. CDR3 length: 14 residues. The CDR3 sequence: CSARGWGGSDEAFF. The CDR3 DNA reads TGCAGTGCTAGAGGGTGGGGGGGGAGCGATGAAGCTTTCTTT.

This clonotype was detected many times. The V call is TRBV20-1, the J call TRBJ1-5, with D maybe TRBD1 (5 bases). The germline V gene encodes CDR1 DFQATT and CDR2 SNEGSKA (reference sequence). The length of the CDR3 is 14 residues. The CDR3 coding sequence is TGCAGCTCCACCCTCGGGCAGGGCCATCAGCCCCAGCATTTT. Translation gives CSSTLGQGHQPQHF.

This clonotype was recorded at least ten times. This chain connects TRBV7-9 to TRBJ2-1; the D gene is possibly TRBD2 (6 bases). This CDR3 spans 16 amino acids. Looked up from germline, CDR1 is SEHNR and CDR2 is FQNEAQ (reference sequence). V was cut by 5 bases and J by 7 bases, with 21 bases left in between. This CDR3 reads CASSPVVLASQNEQFF. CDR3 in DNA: TGTGCCAGCAGCCCGGTGGTGCTAGCGAGTCAGAATGAGCAGTTCTTC.

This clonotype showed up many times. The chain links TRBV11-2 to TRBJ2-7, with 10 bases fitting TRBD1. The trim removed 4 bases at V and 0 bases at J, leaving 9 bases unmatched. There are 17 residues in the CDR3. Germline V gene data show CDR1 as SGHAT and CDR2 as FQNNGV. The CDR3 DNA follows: TGTGCCAGCAGCTCCGGGACAGGGGTCCTGAGCTCCTACGAGCAGTACTTC. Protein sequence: CASSSGTGVLSSYEQYF.

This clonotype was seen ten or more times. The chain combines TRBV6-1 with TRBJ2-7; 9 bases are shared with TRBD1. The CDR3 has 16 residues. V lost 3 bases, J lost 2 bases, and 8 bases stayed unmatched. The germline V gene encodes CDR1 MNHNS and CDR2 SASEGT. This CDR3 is CASSDEPGQGTYEQYF. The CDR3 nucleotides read TGTGCCAGCAGTGACGAACCGGGACAGGGTACCTACGAGCAGTACTTC.

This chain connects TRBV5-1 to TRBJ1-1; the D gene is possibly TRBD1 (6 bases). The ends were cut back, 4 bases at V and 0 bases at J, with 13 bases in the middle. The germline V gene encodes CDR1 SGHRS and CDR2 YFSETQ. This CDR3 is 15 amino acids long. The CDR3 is CASSPTTGMNTEAFF. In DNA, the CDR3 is TGCGCCAGCAGCCCCACGACAGGCATGAACACTGAAGCTTTCTTT. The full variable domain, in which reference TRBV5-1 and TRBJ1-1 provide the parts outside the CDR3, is KAGVTQTPRYLIKTRGQQVTLSCSPISGHRSVSWYQQTPGQGLQFLFEYFSETQRNKGNFPGRFSGRQFSNSRSEMNVSTLELGDSALYLCASSPTTGMNTEAFFGQGTRLTVV.

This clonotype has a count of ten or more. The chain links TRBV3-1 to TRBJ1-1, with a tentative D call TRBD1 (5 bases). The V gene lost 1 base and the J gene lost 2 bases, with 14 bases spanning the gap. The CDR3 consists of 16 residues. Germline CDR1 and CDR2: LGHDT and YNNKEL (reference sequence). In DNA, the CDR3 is TGTGCCAGCAGCCAAGTAGGGGTGATGGGAAACACTGAAGCTTTCTTT. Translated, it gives CASSQVGVMGNTEAFF.

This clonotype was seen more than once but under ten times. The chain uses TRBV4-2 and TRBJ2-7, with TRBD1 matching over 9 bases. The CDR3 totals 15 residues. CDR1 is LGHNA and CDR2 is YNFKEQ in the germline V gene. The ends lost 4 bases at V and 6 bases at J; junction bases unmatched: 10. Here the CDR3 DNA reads TGTGCCAGCAGCCGGACATTGGGACAGGGAGGCGAGCAGTACTTC. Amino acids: CASSRTLGQGGEQYF.

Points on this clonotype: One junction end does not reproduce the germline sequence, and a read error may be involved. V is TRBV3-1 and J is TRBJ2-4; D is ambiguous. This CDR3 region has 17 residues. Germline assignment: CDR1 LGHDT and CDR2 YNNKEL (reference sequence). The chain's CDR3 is CAGSHFQATLAKNIQYF. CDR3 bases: TGTGCCGGCAGCCATTTTCAGGCGACACTAGCCAAAAACATTCAGTACTTC.

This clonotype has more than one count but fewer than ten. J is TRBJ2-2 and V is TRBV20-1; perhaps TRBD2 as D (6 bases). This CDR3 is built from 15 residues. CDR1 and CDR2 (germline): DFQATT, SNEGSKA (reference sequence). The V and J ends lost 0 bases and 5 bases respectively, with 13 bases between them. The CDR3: CSAREMGEVTGELFF. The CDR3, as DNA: TGCAGTGCTAGAGAAATGGGGGAGGTGACCGGGGAGCTGTTTTTT.

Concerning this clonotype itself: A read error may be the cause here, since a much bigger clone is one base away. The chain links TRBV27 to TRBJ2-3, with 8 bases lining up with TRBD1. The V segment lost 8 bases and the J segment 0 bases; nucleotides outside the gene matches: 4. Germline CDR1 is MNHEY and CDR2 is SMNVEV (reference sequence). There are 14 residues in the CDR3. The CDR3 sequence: CASWTGPSTDTQYF. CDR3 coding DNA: TGTGCCAGCTGGACAGGGCCTAGCACAGATACGCAGTATTTT.

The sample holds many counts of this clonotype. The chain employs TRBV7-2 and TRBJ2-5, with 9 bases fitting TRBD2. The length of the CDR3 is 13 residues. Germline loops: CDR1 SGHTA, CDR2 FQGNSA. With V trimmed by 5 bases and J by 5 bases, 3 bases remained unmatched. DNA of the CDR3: TGTGCCAGCAGCCCTACTAGCGGGGAGACCCAGTACTTC. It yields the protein CASSPTSGETQYF. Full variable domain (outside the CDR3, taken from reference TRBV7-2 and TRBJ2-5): GAGVSQSPSNKVTEKGKDVELRCDPISGHTALYWYRQSLGQGLEFLIYFQGNSAPDKSGLPSDRFSAERTGGSVSTLTIQRTQQEDSAVYLCASSPTSGETQYFGPGTRLLVL.

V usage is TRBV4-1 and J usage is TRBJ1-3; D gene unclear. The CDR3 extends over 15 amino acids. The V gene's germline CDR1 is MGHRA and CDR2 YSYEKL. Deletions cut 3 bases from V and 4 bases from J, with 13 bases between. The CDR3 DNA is TGCGCCAGCAGCCAGGGATCTGCCTTCGGAAACACCATATATTTT. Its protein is CASSQGSAFGNTIYF.

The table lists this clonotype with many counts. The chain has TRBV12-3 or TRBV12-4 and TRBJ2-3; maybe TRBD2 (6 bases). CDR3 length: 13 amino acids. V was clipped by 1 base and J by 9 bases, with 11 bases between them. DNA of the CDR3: TGTGCCAGCAGTTTAGTCGGCGGAGGGACGCAGTATTTT. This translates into CASSLVGGGTQYF.

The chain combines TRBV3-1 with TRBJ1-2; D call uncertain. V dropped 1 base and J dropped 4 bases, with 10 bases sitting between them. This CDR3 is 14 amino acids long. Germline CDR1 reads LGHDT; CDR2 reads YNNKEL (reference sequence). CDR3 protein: CASSQAGSTYGYTF. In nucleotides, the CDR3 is TGTGCCAGCAGCCAAGCTGGCAGCACCTATGGCTACACCTTC.

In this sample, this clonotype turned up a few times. For the CDR3, the DNA is TGCAGCGCCCGTGGACTAGACTCCACCGGGGAGCTGTTTTTT. It specifies CSARGLDSTGELFF. The chain joins TRBV29-1 to TRBJ2-2; 7 bases fit TRBD2. The CDR3 totals 14 residues. Losses at the gene ends were 7 bases for V and 4 bases for J; bases not matched to a gene: 9. Looked up from germline, CDR1 is SQVTM and CDR2 is ANQGSEA.

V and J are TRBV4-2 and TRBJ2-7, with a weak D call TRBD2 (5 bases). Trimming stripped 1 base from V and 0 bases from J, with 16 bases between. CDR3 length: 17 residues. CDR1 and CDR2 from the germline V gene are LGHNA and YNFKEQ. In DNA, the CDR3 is TGTGCCAGCAGCCAAGCCTCGGGCGGGCTTAGCTCCTACGAGCAGTACTTC. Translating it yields CASSQASGGLSSYEQYF.

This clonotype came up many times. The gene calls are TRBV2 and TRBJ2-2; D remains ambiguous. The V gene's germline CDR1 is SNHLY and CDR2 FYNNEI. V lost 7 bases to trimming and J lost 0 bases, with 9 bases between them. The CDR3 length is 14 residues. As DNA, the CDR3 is TGTGCCAGCAAAGGGCTAGCGAACACCGGGGAGCTGTTTTTT. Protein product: CASKGLANTGELFF.

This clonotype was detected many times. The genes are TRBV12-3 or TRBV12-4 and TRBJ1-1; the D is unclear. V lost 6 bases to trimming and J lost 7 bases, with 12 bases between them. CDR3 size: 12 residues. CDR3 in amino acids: CASSLLLGEAFF. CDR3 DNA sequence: TGTGCCAGCAGCCTTTTACTAGGTGAAGCTTTCTTT.

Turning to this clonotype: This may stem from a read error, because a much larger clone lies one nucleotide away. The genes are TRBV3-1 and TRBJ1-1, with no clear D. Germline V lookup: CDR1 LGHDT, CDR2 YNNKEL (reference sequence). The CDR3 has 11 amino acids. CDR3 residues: CASIQEKRAFF. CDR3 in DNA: TGTGCCAGCATCCAAGAAAAAAGGGCTTTCTTT.

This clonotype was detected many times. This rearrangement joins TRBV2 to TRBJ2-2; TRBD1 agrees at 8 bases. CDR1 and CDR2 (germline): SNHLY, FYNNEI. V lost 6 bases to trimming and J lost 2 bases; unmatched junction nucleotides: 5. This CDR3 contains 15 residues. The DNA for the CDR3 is TGTGCCAGCAGGAACCAGGGGGCCAACACCGGGGAGCTGTTTTTT. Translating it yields CASRNQGANTGELFF.

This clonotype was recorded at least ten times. CDR3 protein: CASSTGGPYNEQFF. CDR3 nucleotide sequence: TGTGCCAGCAGTACAGGGGGCCCCTACAATGAGCAGTTCTTC. The chain recombines TRBV12-3 or TRBV12-4 with TRBJ2-1, with 9 bases matching TRBD1. Trimming removed 5 bases from V and 2 bases from J; junction bases left unmatched: 1. The CDR3 is made up of 14 amino acids.

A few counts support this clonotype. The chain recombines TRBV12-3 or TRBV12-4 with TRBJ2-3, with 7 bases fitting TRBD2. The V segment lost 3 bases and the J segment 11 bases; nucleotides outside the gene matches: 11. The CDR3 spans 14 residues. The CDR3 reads CASSFSMAGERQYF. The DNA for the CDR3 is TGTGCCAGCAGTTTCAGTATGGCGGGAGAGAGGCAGTATTTT.